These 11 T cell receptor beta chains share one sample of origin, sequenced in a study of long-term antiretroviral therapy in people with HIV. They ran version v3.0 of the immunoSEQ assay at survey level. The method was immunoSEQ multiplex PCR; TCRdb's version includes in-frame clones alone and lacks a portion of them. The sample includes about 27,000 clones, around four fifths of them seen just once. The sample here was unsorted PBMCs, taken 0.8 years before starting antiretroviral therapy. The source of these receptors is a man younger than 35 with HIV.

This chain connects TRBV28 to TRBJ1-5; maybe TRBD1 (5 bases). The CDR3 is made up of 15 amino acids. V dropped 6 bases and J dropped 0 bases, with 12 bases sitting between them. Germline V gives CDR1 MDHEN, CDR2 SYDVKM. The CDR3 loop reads CASRGTEYSNQPQHF. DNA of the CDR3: TGTGCCAGCAGGGGGACTGAGTATAGCAATCAGCCCCAGCATTTT.

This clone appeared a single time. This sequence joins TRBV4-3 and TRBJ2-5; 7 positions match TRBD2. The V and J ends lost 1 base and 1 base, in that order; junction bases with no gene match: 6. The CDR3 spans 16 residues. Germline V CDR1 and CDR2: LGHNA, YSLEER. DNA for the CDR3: TGCGCCAGCAGCCAAGTCGGGGAGGGCCGCCAAGAGACCCAGTACTTC. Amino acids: CASSQVGEGRQETQYF.

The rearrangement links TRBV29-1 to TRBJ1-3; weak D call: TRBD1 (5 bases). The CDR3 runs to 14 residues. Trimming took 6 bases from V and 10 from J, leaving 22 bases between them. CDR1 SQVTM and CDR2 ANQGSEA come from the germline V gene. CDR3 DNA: TGCAGCGTCGCCCGGCGGGACGGAGCAGCTACCATATATTTT. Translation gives CSVARRDGAATIYF. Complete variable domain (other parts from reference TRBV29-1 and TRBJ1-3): SAVISQKPSRDICQRGTSLTIQCQVDSQVTMMFWYRQQPGQSLTLIATANQGSEATYESGFVIDKFPISRPNLTFSTLTVSNMSPEDSSIYLCSVARRDGAATIYFGEGSWLTVV.

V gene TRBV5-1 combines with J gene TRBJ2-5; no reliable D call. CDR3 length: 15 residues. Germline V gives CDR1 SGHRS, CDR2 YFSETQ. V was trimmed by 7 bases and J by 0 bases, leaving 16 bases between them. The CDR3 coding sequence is TGCGCCAGCGGCTACCAATTAGGGTACCAAGAGACCCAGTACTTC. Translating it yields CASGYQLGYQETQYF.

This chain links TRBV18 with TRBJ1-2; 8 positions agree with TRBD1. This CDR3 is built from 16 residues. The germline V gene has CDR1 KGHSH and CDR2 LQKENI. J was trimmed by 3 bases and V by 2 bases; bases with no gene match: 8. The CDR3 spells CASSPNSDRGDYGYTF. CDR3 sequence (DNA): TGTGCCAGCTCACCAAATTCTGACAGGGGCGACTATGGCTACACCTTC.

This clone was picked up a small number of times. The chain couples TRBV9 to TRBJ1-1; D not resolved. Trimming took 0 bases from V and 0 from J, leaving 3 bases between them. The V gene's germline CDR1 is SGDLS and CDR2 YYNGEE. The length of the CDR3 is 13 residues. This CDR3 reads CASSVGMNTEAFF. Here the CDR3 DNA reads TGTGCCAGCAGCGTAGGAATGAACACTGAAGCTTTCTTT.

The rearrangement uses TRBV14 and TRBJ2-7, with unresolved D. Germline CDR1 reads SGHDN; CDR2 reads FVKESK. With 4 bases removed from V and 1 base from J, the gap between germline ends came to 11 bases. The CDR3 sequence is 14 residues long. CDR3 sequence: CASSPQTMSYEQYF. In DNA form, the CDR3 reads TGTGCCAGCAGCCCACAGACAATGTCCTACGAGCAGTACTTC.

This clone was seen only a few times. CDR3 region: CASSQELGGTGELFF. As DNA, the CDR3 is TGTGCCAGCAGCCAAGAATTGGGGGGGACCGGGGAGCTGTTTTTT. The rearrangement uses TRBV4-2 and TRBJ2-2; TRBD2 matches at 7 bases. Unmatched junction bases numbered 3, after V lost 0 bases and J lost 5 bases. In germline, CDR1 is LGHNA, CDR2 YNFKEQ. The CDR3 is made up of 15 amino acids.

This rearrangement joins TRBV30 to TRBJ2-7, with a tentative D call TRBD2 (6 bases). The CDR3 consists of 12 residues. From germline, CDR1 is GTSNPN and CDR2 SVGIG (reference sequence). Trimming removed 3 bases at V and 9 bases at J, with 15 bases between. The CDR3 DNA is TGTGCCTGGAGCGAAGGAGGGACCACGCAGTACTTC. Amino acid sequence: CAWSEGGTTQYF.

This CDR3 is CASNLSPNSGDNTGELFF. The CDR3 DNA is TGTGCCAGCAACCTTTCCCCTAATAGCGGAGATAACACCGGGGAGCTGTTTTTT. This rearrangement joins TRBV9 to TRBJ2-2; possibly TRBD2 for D (6 bases). With 6 bases removed from V and 2 bases from J, the gap between germline ends came to 23 bases. The CDR3 extends over 18 amino acids. The V gene's germline CDR1 is SGDLS and CDR2 YYNGEE. The full variable domain, with the rest looked up from reference TRBV9 and TRBJ2-2, is DSGVTQTPKHLITATGQRVTLRCSPRSGDLSVYWYQQSLDQGLQFLIQYYNGEERAKGNILERFSAQQFPDLHSELNLSSLELGDSALYFCASNLSPNSGDNTGELFFGEGSRLTVL.

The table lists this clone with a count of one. The CDR3 DNA reads as TGTGCCAGCAGTTTTTGGGCTGGGCATGAAAAACTGTTTTTT. This encodes CASSFWAGHEKLFF. V is TRBV27 and J is TRBJ1-4; D is uncertain. CDR3 length equals 14 residues. Germline assignment: CDR1 MNHEY and CDR2 SMNVEV (reference sequence). V lost 3 bases to trimming and J lost 6 bases, with 11 bases between them. Supplemented by reference TRBV27 and TRBJ1-4, the full variable domain reads EAQVTQNPRYLITVTGKKLTVTCSQNMNHEYMSWYRQDPGLGLRQIYYSMNVEVTDKGDVPEGYKVSRKEKRNFPLILESPSPNQTSLYFCASSFWAGHEKLFFGSGTQLSVL.